The rows below give T cell receptor beta chains drawn from one sample of a study of Graves' ophthalmopathy and Graves' hyperthyroidism. MiXCR was run by TCRdb on the multiplex PCR reads, yielding one entry per CDR3 protein. The sample holds over a million distinct CDR3 sequences, approximately 35% seen once. The sequencing input was peripheral blood or thyroid tissue (not recorded which). These receptors were collected from an adult man with Graves' hyperthyroidism. Both conserved end residues are part of each CDR3. Fields, in order: D gene, V gene, J gene, clone size, CDR3 protein, CDR3 DNA. A D gene is named only where the DNA matches it firmly. Expanded clones get a size class; other rows say once, few or many, or leave the size out.

>NA|TRBV29-1|TRBJ1-1|NA
CSVSVGTEAFF
TGCAGCGTTTCGGTGGGCACTGAAGCTTTCTTT
>NA|TRBV24-1|TRBJ2-6|many
CATGTRSSGANVLTF
TGTGCCACCGGGACGAGGAGCTCTGGGGCCAACGTCCTGACTTTC
>NA|TRBV3-2|TRBJ2-7|NA
CASSQLFHEQYF
TGTGCCAGCAGCCAACTCTTTCACGAGCAGTACTTC
>NA|TRBV5-1|TRBJ1-1|NA
CASSSEGRAHTEAFF
TGCGCCAGCAGCAGTGAGGGACGGGCCCACACTGAAGCTTTCTTT
>NA|TRBV4-1|TRBJ2-5|NA
CASREKGERWEETQYF
TGCGCCAGCAGGGAAAAGGGTGAACGGTGGGAAGAGACCCAGTACTTC
>NA|TRBV7-2|TRBJ2-5|many
CASQPGGLQETQYF
TGTGCCAGCCAGCCCGGGGGGCTCCAAGAGACCCAGTACTTC
>TRBD2|TRBV7-9|TRBJ2-3|NA
CASSSLAGVEDTQYF
TGTGCCAGCAGCTCCTTGGCGGGGGTTGAAGATACGCAGTATTTT
>NA|TRBV4-3|TRBJ2-2|NA
CASSQAGGAFGELFF
TGCGCCAGCAGCCAAGCCGGGGGTGCCTTTGGGGAGCTGTTTTTT
>NA|TRBV12-3/TRBV12-4|TRBJ1-6|NA
CASSPSQGSPLHF
TGTGCCAGCAGCCCCAGCCAGGGTTCACCCCTCCACTTT
>NA|TRBV24-1|TRBJ1-1|NA
CATRIGLNTEAFF
TGTGCCACCAGGATTGGGTTGAACACTGAAGCTTTCTTT
>NA|TRBV12-3/TRBV12-4|TRBJ2-5|NA
CASSQDWGFETQYF
TGTGCCAGCAGCCAAGATTGGGGGTTCGAGACCCAGTACTTC
>NA|TRBV6-5|TRBJ1-6|many
CASSYSSNSPLHF
TGTGCCAGCAGTTACTCCAGTAATTCACCCCTCCACTTT
>TRBD1|TRBV5-1|TRBJ1-6|NA
CASSKGQGVASPPHF
TGCGCCAGCAGCAAGGGACAGGGAGTTGCTTCACCCCCCCACTTT
>NA|TRBV29-1|TRBJ2-2|many
CSVQWSGTGELFF
TGCAGCGTGCAGTGGAGTGGCACCGGGGAGCTGTTTTTT
>NA|TRBV2|TRBJ1-2|many
CASSVDRNYGYTF
TGTGCCAGCAGCGTTGACAGGAACTATGGCTACACCTTC
>TRBD1|TRBV2|TRBJ1-1|many
CASSHSRAIRTGESPDTEAFF
TGTGCCAGCAGTCATTCCCGGGCCATTAGGACAGGGGAAAGTCCGGACACTGAAGCTTTCTTT
>NA|TRBV20-1|TRBJ1-2|few
CSARVSKPYGYTF
TGCAGTGCTAGAGTCTCGAAACCATATGGCTACACCTTC
>NA|TRBV7-9|TRBJ1-5|few
CASSLGSKPQHF
TGTGCCAGCAGCTTAGGTTCTAAGCCCCAGCATTTT
>NA|TRBV7-2|TRBJ1-2|NA
CASSSRQDYGYTF
TGTGCCAGCAGCTCACGACAGGACTATGGCTACACCTTC
>NA|TRBV6-1|TRBJ1-2|many
CAIPARANYGYTF
TGTGCCATCCCCGCCCGGGCTAACTATGGCTACACCTTC
>NA|TRBV10-3|TRBJ2-7|many
CATTGGASYEQYF
TGTGCCACCACAGGGGGGGCCTCCTACGAGCAGTACTTC
>NA|TRBV27|TRBJ1-4|NA
CASSSYPIRDEKLFF
TGTGCCAGCAGTTCGTATCCGATTAGGGACGAAAAACTGTTTTTT
>NA|TRBV11-3|TRBJ2-2|NA
CASSSEDGSGELFF
TGTGCCAGCAGCTCAGAAGACGGGTCCGGGGAGCTGTTTTTT
>TRBD1|TRBV19|TRBJ2-6|NA
CASSETGTGGHVLTF
TGTGCCAGTAGTGAAACCGGGACAGGGGGCCACGTCCTGACTTTC
>NA|TRBV6-2/TRBV6-3|TRBJ1-4|NA
CASGRTLGTPNEKLFF
TGTGCCAGCGGGAGGACTCTCGGGACACCTAATGAAAAACTGTTTTTT
>NA|TRBV20-1|TRBJ2-7|many
CSARVEAQYF
TGCAGTGCTAGAGTTGAGGCGCAGTACTTC
>TRBD1|TRBV6-5|TRBJ1-4|few
CASRQQGDEKLFF
TGTGCCAGCAGACAACAGGGGGACGAAAAACTGTTTTTT
>NA|TRBV15|TRBJ2-5|few
CATSSITTSRGETQYF
TGTGCCACCAGCAGCATAACGACTAGTCGAGGAGAGACCCAGTACTTC
>TRBD1|TRBV2|TRBJ1-1|many
CASSETGETEAFF
TGTGCCAGCAGCGAGACAGGGGAAACTGAAGCTTTCTTT
>NA|TRBV7-6|TRBJ2-2|many
CASSLASWTNTGELFF
TGTGCCAGCAGCTTAGCGTCCTGGACCAACACCGGGGAGCTGTTTTTT
>NA|TRBV19|TRBJ1-1|few
CASRGQRSTEAFF
TGTGCCAGTAGGGGACAAAGGAGCACTGAAGCTTTCTTT
>NA|TRBV12-3/TRBV12-4|TRBJ2-7|NA
CASSLLRGTNYEQYF
TGTGCCAGCAGCTTACTCCGGGGTACCAACTACGAGCAGTACTTC
>NA|TRBV29-1|TRBJ2-7|NA
CSVEFGEQYF
TGCAGCGTTGAGTTTGGCGAGCAGTACTTC
>TRBD1|TRBV10-3|TRBJ1-1|NA
CASSSGQGWAEAFF
TGTGCCAGCAGTTCCGGACAGGGATGGGCTGAAGCTTTCTTT
>TRBD1|TRBV7-3|TRBJ1-1|NA
CASSTPTGSEAFF
TGTGCCAGCAGCACACCGACAGGGTCTGAAGCTTTCTTT
>NA|TRBV15|TRBJ1-1|few
CATSRVGVNTEAFF
TGTGCCACCAGCAGAGTGGGGGTGAACACTGAAGCTTTCTTT
>TRBD1|TRBV5-1|TRBJ1-1|NA
CASSLARGQVNTEAFF
TGCGCCAGCAGCTTGGCCCGGGGACAGGTCAACACTGAAGCTTTCTTT
>TRBD1|TRBV12-3/TRBV12-4|TRBJ1-6|NA
CASSFHRGPNSPLHF
TGTGCCAGCAGTTTTCACAGGGGGCCCAATTCACCCCTCCACTTT
>NA|TRBV4-1|TRBJ2-5|NA
CASSQDESVGETQYF
TGCGCCAGCAGCCAAGATGAGAGTGTGGGGGAGACCCAGTACTTC
>TRBD1|TRBV27|TRBJ2-7|NA
CASSLFDRGYEQYF
TGTGCCAGCAGTTTATTTGACAGGGGCTACGAGCAGTACTTC
>TRBD2|TRBV7-2|TRBJ2-5|NA
CASSLVLGGGGAETQYF
TGTGCCAGCAGCTTAGTTTTGGGTGGCGGGGGGGCGGAGACCCAGTACTTC
>NA|TRBV2|TRBJ1-6|NA
CASKVGGDNSPLHF
TGTGCCAGCAAGGTGGGGGGTGATAATTCACCCCTCCACTTT
>TRBD1|TRBV7-9|TRBJ1-6|many
CASSPGQERNSPLHF
TGTGCCAGCAGCCCAGGACAGGAGCGTAATTCACCCCTCCACTTT
>NA|TRBV11-2|TRBJ2-6|many
CASSPFGGQGANVLTF
TGTGCCAGCAGCCCATTCGGGGGCCAAGGGGCCAACGTCCTGACTTTC
>NA|TRBV7-2|TRBJ1-2|NA
CASSTTGFGYTF
TGTGCCAGCAGTACAACAGGGTTTGGCTACACCTTC
>NA|TRBV15|TRBJ1-3|once
CATSSGGFGNTIYF
TGTGCCACCAGCAGTGGGGGGTTCGGAAACACCATATATTTT
>TRBD2|TRBV6-2/TRBV6-3|TRBJ2-7|few
CASSYAGVGEQYF
TGTGCCAGCAGTTACGCGGGAGTCGGGGAGCAGTACTTC
>NA|TRBV7-8|TRBJ1-4|few
CASAGRELSDEKLFF
TGTGCCAGTGCGGGGCGCGAACTTTCGGATGAAAAACTGTTTTTT
>NA|TRBV7-9|TRBJ2-6|few
CASSPTYSGANVLTF
TGTGCCAGCTCTCCCACTTACTCTGGGGCCAACGTCCTGACTTTC
>TRBD1|TRBV7-2|TRBJ1-5|once
CASSTDRLAEHF
TGTGCCAGCAGCACGGACAGGCTAGCCGAGCATTTT
>TRBD1|TRBV7-8|TRBJ1-1|many
CASSLQGATNTEAFF
TGTGCCAGCAGCTTGCAGGGGGCGACTAACACTGAAGCTTTCTTT
>TRBD2|TRBV20-1|TRBJ2-7|many
CSARALAGFSYEQYF
TGCAGTGCTAGGGCGTTAGCGGGATTCTCCTACGAGCAGTACTTC
>TRBD2|TRBV4-1|TRBJ2-7|NA
CASSPVLAGYEQYF
TGCGCCAGCAGCCCCGTTCTAGCGGGATACGAGCAGTACTTC
>TRBD1|TRBV10-2|TRBJ1-5|few
CASSTGAGQPQHF
TGCGCCAGCAGTACAGGGGCGGGTCAGCCCCAGCATTTT